This T cell receptor (beta chain) emerged from a study of breast tumors, draining lymph nodes, adjacent tissues. Overall study results and limits: Tumor T cell lymph node origin was a supported hypothesis, not proven.

TCRdb reanalysed the multiplex PCR reads using MiXCR and keeps one entry per CDR3 protein. The data contain about 270,000 distinct CDR3 sequences, over 30% of them singletons. Breast cancer patients provided tissue from their axillary draining lymph nodes. This clonotype was recorded many times. Its matching antigen is unknown. V shed 2 bases and J 4 bases; nucleotides not matched to a gene: 21. This CDR3 is 19 amino acids long. Per germline, CDR1 DFQATT and CDR2 SNEGSKA (reference sequence). Sequences were obtained from axillary lymph node tissue. The genes are TRBV20-1 and TRBJ2-7; 9 bases align to TRBD2. The clonotype originates from a female donor with breast cancer. Some clones in this sample may be carry-over from other donors' samples. CDR3 in amino acids: CSARPKAPLLAGGPYEQYF. In DNA form, the CDR3 reads TGCAGTGCTAGACCAAAAGCCCCTCTACTGGCGGGAGGGCCATACGAGCAGTACTTC.